These 14 T cell receptor beta chains were all obtained from the same sample, sequenced in a study of blood T cell repertoires in COVID-19. Repertoires were generated with immunoSEQ multiplex PCR, while TCRdb's copy carries only in-frame clones and drops some. In the table there are about 300,000 clones, 87% of which are singletons. The material sequenced was PBMCs or T cells enriched from blood (not recorded which). These receptors all come from a woman in her twenties or thirties who had recovered from COVID-19.

This rearrangement joins TRBV7-9 to TRBJ1-5; 8 bases agree with TRBD1. There are 15 residues in the CDR3. CDR1 and CDR2 (germline): SEHNR, FQNEAQ (reference sequence). Unmatched junction bases numbered 1, after V lost 3 bases and J lost 0 bases. The chain's CDR3 is CASSLTGDSNQPQHF. CDR3 nucleotides: TGTGCCAGCAGCTTGACAGGGGATAGCAATCAGCCCCAGCATTTT. The complete variable domain, with remaining parts taken from reference TRBV7-9 and TRBJ1-5, reads DTGVSQNPRHKITKRGQNVTFRCDPISEHNRLYWYRQTLGQGPEFLTYFQNEAQLEKSRLLSDRFSAERPKGSFSTLEIQRTEQGDSAMYLCASSLTGDSNQPQHFGDGTRLSIL.

V and J are TRBV29-1 and TRBJ1-2, with D possibly TRBD1 on 5 matching bases. Trimming took 1 base from V and 4 from J, leaving 7 bases between them. The CDR3 spans 12 residues. The V gene's germline CDR1 is SQVTM and CDR2 ANQGSEA. CDR3 amino acids: CSVEAGGYGYTF. DNA for the CDR3: TGCAGCGTTGAAGCGGGGGGCTATGGCTACACCTTC.

This sequence joins TRBV5-1 and TRBJ2-1; tentatively, D is TRBD1 (6 bases). The V gene lost 7 bases and the J gene lost 5 bases, with 16 bases spanning the gap. Germline V gene sequence: CDR1 SGHRS, CDR2 YFSETQ. This CDR3 has 14 residues. In nucleotides, the CDR3 is TGCGCCAGCCACTCCGGGACACTCAACAATGAGCAGTTCTTC. Translating gives CASHSGTLNNEQFF.

This chain uses TRBV27 with TRBJ1-1, with TRBD1 matching over 11 bases. V shed 3 bases, J shed 9 bases, and the junction held 9 bases outside the gene matches. From germline, CDR1 is MNHEY and CDR2 SMNVEV (reference sequence). The CDR3 sequence is 15 residues long. DNA of the CDR3: TGTGCCAGCAGTTTCCTCCAGGGACAGGGGGGTCAAGCTTTCTTT. This sequence encodes CASSFLQGQGGQAFF.

The chain employs TRBV19 and TRBJ2-1; 7 nucleotides align to TRBD1. Germline V gene lookup returns CDR1 LNHDA and CDR2 SQIVND (reference sequence). Trimming cost V 9 bases and J 4 bases; bases outside gene matches: 12. This CDR3 spans 15 amino acids. CDR3 residues: CASLPPETGYNEQFF. CDR3 bases: TGTGCCAGCCTCCCCCCGGAGACAGGGTACAATGAGCAGTTCTTC.

This sequence joins TRBV6-2 or TRBV6-3 and TRBJ1-5; 7 bases fit TRBD1. This CDR3 spans 15 amino acids. From germline, CDR1 is MNHEY and CDR2 SVGEGT. J was trimmed by 2 bases and V by 4 bases; bases with no gene match: 5. The CDR3 DNA reads TGTGCCAGCAGTTGGTACAGGGGAGGCAATCAGCCCCAGCATTTT. It encodes CASSWYRGGNQPQHF.

This sequence joins TRBV4-3 and TRBJ1-1; no definite D call. There are 16 residues in the CDR3. Germline assignment: CDR1 LGHNA and CDR2 YSLEER. Trimming took off 3 bases at V and 1 base at J, with 15 bases between the two ends. The CDR3 protein is CASSQRASLTNTEAFF. The CDR3 coding sequence is TGCGCCAGCAGCCAGAGGGCCTCATTAACGAACACTGAAGCTTTCTTT.

The chain employs TRBV5-4 and TRBJ1-2; D is uncertain. With 0 bases removed from V and 2 bases from J, the gap between germline ends came to 8 bases. The V gene's germline CDR1 is SGHNT and CDR2 YYREEE (reference sequence). The length of the CDR3 is 14 residues. The CDR3 DNA is TGTGCCAGCAGCTTGGTTGGGCCGAACTATGGCTACACCTTC. Translated, it gives CASSLVGPNYGYTF.

V usage is TRBV19 and J usage is TRBJ1-5; D ambiguous. CDR1 and CDR2 (germline): LNHDA, SQIVND (reference sequence). CDR3 size: 14 residues. Trimming took off 5 bases at V and 2 bases at J, with 10 bases between the two ends. CDR3 residues: CASSGRIRNQPQHF. The DNA for the CDR3 is TGTGCCAGTAGTGGGCGTATTCGCAATCAGCCCCAGCATTTT.

The chain recombines TRBV19 with TRBJ2-2; a weak D match, TRBD2 (5 bases). V was shortened by 3 bases and J by 5 bases, with 7 bases between the two germline ends. This CDR3 spans 13 amino acids. CDR1 and CDR2 from the germline V gene are LNHDA and SQIVND (reference sequence). CDR3 DNA: TGTGCCAGTAGTATTTCGGGGACCGGGGAGCTGTTTTTT. Encoded protein: CASSISGTGELFF.

The chain links TRBV5-6 to TRBJ1-2; D is unclear. Germline CDR1 is SGHDT and CDR2 is YYEEEE. V lost 2 bases and J lost 9, with 17 bases in between. The CDR3 has 14 amino acids. The CDR3 loop reads CASSFPRVSLRYTF. The CDR3 DNA follows: TGTGCCAGCAGCTTCCCCCGGGTCTCTCTCCGCTACACCTTC.

This clone occurred once. The chain recombines TRBV5-4 with TRBJ2-3; 12 nucleotides align to TRBD2. The V and J ends lost 4 bases and 5 bases, in that order; junction bases with no gene match: 8. The germline CDR1 and CDR2 sequences are SGHNT and YYREEE (reference sequence). The CDR3 length is 16 residues. The CDR3, as DNA: TGTGCCAGCAGCCTCAAGACTAGCGGGGGAGTAGATACGCAGTATTTT. As protein: CASSLKTSGGVDTQYF.

This chain uses TRBV6-6 with TRBJ1-2; a weak D match, TRBD1 (6 bases). Germline V gene data show CDR1 as MNHNY and CDR2 as SVGAGI (reference sequence). V lost 6 bases and J lost 8, with 16 bases in between. The CDR3 has 13 residues. CDR3 sequence reads: CASSATGNSGYTF. Written as DNA, the CDR3 is TGTGCCAGCAGCGCCACAGGGAACAGCGGCTACACCTTC.

The genes are TRBV6-2 or TRBV6-3 and TRBJ1-1, with a weak D call TRBD1 (5 bases). Per germline, CDR1 MNHEY and CDR2 SVGEGT. This CDR3 has 12 residues. V was shortened by 5 bases and J by 4 bases, with 8 bases between the two germline ends. The CDR3 DNA is TGTGCCAGCAGTCAGACAGTCACTGAAGCTTTCTTT. This codes for CASSQTVTEAFF.